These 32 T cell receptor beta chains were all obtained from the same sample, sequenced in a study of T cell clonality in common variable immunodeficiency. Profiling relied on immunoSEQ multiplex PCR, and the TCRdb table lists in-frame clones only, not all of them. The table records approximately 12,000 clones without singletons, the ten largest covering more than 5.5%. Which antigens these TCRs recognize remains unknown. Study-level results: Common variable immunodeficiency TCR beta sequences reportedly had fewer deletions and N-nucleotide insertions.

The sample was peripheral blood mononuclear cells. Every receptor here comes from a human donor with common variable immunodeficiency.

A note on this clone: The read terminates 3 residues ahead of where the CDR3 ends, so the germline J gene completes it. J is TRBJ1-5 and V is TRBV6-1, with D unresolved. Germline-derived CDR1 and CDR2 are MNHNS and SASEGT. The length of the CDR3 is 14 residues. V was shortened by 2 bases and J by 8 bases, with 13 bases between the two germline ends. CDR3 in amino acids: CASSESLSLEPQHF. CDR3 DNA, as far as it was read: TGTGCCAGCAGTGAAAGTTTGTCTTTAGAGCCC.

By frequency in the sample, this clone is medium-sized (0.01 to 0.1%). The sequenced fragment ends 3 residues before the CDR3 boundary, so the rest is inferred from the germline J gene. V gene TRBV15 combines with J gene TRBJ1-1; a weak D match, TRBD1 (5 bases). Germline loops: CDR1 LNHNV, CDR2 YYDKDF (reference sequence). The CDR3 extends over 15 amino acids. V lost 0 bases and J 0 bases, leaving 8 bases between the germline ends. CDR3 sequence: CATSRDWGVNTEAFF. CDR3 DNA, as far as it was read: TGTGCCACCAGCAGAGATTGGGGGGTGAACACTGAA.

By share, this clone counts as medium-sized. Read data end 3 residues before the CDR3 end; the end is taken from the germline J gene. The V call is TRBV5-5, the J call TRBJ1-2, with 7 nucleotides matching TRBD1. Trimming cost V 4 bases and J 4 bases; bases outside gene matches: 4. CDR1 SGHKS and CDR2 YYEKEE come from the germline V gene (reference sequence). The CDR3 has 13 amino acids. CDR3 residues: CASSPGQTYGYTF. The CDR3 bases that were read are TGTGCCAGCAGCCCGGGACAGACCTATGGC.

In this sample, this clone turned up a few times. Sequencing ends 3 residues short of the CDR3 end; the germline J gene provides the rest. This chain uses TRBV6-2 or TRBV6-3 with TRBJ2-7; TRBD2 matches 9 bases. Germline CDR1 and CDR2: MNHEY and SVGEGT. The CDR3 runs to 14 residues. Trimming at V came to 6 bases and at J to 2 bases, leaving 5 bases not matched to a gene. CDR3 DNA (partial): TGTGCCAGCAGACCTAGCGGGGCTACCTACGAG. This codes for CASRPSGATYE. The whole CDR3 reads CASRPSGATYEQYF.

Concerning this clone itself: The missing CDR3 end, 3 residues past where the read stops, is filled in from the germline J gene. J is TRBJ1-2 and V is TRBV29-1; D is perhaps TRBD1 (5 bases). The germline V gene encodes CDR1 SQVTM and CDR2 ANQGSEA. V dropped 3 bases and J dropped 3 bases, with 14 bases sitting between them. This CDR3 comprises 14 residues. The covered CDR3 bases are TGCAGCGTTGATGTGCGGGGCGAGGACTATGGC. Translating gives CSVDVRGEDYG. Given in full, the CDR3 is CSVDVRGEDYGYTF.

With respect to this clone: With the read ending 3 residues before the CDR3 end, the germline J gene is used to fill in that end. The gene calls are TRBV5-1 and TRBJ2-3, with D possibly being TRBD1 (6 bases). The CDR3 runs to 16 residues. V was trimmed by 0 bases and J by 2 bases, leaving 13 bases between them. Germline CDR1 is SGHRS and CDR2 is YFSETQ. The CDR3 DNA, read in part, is TGCGCCAGCAGCTTGGGACAGGCCCCTACCACAGATACG. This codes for CASSLGQAPTTDT. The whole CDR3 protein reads CASSLGQAPTTDTQYF. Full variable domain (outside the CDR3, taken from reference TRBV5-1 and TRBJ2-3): KAGVTQTPRYLIKTRGQQVTLSCSPISGHRSVSWYQQTPGQGLQFLFEYFSETQRNKGNFPGRFSGRQFSNSRSEMNVSTLELGDSALYLCASSLGQAPTTDTQYFGPGTRLTVL.

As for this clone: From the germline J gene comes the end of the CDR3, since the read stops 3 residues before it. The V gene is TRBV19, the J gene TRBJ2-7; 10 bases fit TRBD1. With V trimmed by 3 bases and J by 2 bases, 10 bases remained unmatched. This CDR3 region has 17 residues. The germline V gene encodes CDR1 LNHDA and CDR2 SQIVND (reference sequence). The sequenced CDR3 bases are TGTGCCAGTAGTATCGCCCTTGGACAGGGGGAACCCTACGAG. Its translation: CASSIALGQGEPYE. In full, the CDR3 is CASSIALGQGEPYEQYF.

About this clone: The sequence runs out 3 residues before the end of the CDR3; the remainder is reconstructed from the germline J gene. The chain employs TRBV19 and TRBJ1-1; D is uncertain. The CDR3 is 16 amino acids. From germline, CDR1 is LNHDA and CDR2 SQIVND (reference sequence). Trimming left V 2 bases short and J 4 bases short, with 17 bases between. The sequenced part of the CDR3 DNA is TGTGCCAGTAGTATAACGGGGAGGCCCGGGTCCACTGAA. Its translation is CASSITGRPGSTE. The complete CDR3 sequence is CASSITGRPGSTEAFF.

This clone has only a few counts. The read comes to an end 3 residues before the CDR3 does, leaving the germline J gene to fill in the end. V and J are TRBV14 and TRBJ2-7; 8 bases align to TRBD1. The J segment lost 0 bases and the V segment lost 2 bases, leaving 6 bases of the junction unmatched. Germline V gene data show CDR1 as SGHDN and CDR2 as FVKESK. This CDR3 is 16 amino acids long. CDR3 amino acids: CASSQLPGGDSYEQYF. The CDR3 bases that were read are TGTGCCAGCAGCCAATTACCAGGGGGCGACTCCTACGAG.

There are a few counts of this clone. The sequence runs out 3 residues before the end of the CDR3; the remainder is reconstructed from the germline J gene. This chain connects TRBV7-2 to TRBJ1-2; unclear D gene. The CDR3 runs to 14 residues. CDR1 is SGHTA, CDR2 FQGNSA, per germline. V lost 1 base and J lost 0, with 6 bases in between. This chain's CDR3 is CASSLVNANYGYTF. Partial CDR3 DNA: TGTGCCAGCAGCTTAGTTAATGCTAACTATGGC. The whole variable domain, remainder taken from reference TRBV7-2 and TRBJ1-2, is GAGVSQSPSNKVTEKGKDVELRCDPISGHTALYWYRQSLGQGLEFLIYFQGNSAPDKSGLPSDRFSAERTGGSVSTLTIQRTQQEDSAVYLCASSLVNANYGYTFGSGTRLTVV.

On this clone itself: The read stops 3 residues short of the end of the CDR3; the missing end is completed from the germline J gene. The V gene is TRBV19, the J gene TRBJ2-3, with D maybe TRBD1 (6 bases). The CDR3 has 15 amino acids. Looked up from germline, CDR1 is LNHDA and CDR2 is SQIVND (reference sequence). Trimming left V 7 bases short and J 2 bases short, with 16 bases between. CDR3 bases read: TGTGCCAGTATTAGGGGGAGTGGGAACACAGATACG. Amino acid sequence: CASIRGSGNTDT. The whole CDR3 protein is CASIRGSGNTDTQYF. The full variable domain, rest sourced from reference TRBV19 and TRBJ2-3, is DGGITQSPKYLFRKEGQNVTLSCEQNLNHDAMYWYRQDPGQGLRLIYYSQIVNDFQKGDIAEGYSVSREKKESFPLTVTSAQKNPTAFYLCASIRGSGNTDTQYFGPGTRLTVL.

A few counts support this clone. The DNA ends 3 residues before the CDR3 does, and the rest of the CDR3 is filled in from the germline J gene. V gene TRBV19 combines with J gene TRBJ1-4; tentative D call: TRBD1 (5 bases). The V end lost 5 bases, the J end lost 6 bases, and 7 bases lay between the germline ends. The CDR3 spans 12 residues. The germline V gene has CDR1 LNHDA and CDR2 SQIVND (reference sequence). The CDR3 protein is CASSLRDEKLFF. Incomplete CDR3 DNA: TGTGCCAGTAGTCTCAGGGATGAAAAA.

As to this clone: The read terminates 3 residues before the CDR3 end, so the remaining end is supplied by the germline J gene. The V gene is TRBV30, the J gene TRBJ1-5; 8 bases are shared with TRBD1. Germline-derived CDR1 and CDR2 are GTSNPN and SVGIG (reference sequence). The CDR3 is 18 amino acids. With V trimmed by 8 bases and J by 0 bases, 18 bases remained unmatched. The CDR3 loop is CAPTGQGRSSGSNQPQHF. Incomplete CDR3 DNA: TGTGCCCCGACCGGACAGGGAAGGAGTTCGGGTAGCAATCAGCCC.

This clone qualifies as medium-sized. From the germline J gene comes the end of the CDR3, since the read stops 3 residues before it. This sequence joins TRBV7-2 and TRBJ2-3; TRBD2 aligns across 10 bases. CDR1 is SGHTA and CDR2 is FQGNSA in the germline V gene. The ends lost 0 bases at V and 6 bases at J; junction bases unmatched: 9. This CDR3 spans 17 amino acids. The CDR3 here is CASSLALKRGGSDTQYF. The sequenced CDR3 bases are TGTGCCAGCAGCTTAGCGCTAAAGCGGGGGGGTAGCGATACG.

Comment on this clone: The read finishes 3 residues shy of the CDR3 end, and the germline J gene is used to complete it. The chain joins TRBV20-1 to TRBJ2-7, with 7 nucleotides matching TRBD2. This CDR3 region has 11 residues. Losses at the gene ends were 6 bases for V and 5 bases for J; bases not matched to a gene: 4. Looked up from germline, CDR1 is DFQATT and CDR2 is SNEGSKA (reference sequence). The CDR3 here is CSARTSHEQYF. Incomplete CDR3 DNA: TGCAGTGCCAGGACTAGTCACGAG.

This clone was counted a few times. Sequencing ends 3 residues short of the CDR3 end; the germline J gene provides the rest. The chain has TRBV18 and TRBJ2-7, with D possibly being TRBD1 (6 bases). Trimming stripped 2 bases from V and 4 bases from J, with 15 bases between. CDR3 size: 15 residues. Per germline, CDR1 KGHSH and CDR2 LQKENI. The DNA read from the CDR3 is TGTGCCAGCTCACCAGGGTCAGGGGAAAGGTACGAG. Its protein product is CASSPGSGERYE. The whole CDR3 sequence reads CASSPGSGERYEQYF.

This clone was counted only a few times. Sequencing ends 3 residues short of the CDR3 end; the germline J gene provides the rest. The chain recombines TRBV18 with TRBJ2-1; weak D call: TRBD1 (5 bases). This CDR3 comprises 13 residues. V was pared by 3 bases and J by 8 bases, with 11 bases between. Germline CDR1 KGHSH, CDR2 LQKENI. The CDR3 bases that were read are TGTGCCAGCTCACCTACGCAGGGTGATGAG. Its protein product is CASSPTQGDE. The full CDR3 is CASSPTQGDEQFF.

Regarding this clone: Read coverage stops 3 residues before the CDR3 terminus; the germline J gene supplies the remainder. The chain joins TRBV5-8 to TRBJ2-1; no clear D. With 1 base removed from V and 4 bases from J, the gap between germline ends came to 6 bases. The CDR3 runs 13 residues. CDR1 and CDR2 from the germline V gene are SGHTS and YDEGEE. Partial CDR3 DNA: TGTGCCAGCAGCTTGAAACGGTACAATGAG. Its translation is CASSLKRYNE. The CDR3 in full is CASSLKRYNEQFF.

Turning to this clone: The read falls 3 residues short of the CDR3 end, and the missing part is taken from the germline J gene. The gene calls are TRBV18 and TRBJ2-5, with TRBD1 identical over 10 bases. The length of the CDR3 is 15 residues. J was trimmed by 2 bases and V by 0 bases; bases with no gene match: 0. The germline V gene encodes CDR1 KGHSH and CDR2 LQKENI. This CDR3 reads CASSPPGQGQETQYF. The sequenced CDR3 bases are TGTGCCAGCTCACCACCGGGACAGGGGCAAGAGACC.

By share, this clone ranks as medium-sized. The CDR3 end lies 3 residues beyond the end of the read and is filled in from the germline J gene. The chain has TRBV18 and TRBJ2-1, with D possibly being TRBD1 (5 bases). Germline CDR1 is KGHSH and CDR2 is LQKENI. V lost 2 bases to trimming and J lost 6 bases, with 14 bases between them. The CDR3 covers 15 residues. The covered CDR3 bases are TGTGCCAGCTCACCATCTAAAGACAGACCCAATGAG. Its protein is CASSPSKDRPNE. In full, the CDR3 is CASSPSKDRPNEQFF.

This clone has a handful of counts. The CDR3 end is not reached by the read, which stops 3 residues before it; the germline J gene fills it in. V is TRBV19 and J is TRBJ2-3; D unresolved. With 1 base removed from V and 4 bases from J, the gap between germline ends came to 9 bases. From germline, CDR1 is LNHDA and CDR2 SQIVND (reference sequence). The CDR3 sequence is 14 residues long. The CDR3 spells CASSIGSGSDTQYF. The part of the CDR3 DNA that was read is TGTGCCAGTAGTATAGGTTCAGGCTCAGATACG.

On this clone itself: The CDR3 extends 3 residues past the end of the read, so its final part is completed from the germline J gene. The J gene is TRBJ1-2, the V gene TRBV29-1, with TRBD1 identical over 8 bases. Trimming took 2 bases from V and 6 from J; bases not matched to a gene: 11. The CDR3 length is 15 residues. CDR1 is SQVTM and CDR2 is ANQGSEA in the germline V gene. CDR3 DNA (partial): TGCAGCGTTGAATCGCTACTAGGACAGGGCGATGGC. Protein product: CSVESLLGQGDG. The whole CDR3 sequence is CSVESLLGQGDGYTF.

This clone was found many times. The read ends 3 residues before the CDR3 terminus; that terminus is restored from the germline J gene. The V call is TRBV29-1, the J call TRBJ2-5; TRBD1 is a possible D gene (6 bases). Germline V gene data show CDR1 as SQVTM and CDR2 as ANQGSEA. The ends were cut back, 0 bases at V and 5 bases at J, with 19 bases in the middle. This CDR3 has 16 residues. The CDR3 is CSVEDRSTGPAETQYF. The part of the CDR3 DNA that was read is TGCAGCGTTGAAGATCGGTCGACAGGACCAGCTGAGACC.

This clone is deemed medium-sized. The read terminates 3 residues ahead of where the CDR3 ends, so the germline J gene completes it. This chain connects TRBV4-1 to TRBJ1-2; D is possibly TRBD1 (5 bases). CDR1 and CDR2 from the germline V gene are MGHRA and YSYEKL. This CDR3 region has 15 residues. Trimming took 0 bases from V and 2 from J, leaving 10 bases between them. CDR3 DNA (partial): TGCGCCAGCAGCCAAGAGCGGGGGTCCAACTATGGC. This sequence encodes CASSQERGSNYG. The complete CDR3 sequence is CASSQERGSNYGYTF.

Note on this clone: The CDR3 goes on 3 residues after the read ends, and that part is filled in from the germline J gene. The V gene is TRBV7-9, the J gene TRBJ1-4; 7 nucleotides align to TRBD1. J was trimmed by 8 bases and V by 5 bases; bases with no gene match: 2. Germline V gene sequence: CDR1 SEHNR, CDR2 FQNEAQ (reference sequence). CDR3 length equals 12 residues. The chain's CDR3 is CASSPGGEKLFF. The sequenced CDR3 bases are TGTGCCAGCAGCCCAGGGGGGGAAAAA.

CDR3 sequence: CASRTHYRGNTGELFF. The sequenced part of the CDR3 DNA is TGTGCCAGCAGGACCCATTACAGGGGAAACACCGGGGAG. The rearrangement links TRBV2 to TRBJ2-2; 7 positions match TRBD1. The read finishes 3 residues shy of the CDR3 end, and the germline J gene is used to complete it. From germline, CDR1 is SNHLY and CDR2 FYNNEI. The CDR3 spans 16 residues. Unmatched junction bases numbered 9, after V lost 6 bases and J lost 2 bases.

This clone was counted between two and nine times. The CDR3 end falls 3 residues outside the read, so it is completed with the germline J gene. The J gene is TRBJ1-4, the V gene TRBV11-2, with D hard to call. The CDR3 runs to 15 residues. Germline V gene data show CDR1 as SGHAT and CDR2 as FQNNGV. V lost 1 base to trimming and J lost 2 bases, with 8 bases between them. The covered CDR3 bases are TGTGCCAGCAGCTTAGGGTTCCAGACTAATGAAAAA. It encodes CASSLGFQTNEK. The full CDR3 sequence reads CASSLGFQTNEKLFF.

CDR3 residues: CASSPGSGGPLAGANVLTF. The part of the CDR3 DNA that was read is TGTGCCAGCTCACCAGGGAGCGGGGGGCCCCTTGCAGGGGCCAACGTC. The chain joins TRBV18 to TRBJ2-6; 9 positions agree with TRBD2. The read ends 3 residues before the CDR3 terminus; that terminus is restored from the germline J gene. The V and J ends lost 2 bases and 4 bases, in that order; junction bases with no gene match: 12. CDR3 length: 19 residues. The germline CDR1 and CDR2 sequences are KGHSH and LQKENI.

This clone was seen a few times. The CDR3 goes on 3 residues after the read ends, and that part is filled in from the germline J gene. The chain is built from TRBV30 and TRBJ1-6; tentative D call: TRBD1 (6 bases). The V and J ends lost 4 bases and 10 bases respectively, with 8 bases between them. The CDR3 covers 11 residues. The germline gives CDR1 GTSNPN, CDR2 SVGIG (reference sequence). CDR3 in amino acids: CAWNRESPLHF. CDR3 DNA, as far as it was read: TGTGCCTGGAACAGGGAATCACCC.

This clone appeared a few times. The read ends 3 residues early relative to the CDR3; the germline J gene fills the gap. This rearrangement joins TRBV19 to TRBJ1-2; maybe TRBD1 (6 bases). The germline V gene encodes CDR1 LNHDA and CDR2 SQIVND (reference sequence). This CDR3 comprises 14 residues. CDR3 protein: CASKVGAVGDGYTF. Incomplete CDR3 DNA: TGTGCCAGTAAAGTGGGGGCTGTAGGGGACGGC.

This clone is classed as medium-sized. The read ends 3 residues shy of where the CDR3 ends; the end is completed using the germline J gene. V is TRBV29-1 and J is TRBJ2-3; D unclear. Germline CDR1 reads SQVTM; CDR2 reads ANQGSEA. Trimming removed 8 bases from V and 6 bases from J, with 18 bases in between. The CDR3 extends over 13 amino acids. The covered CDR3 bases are TGCAGCCTAGGTCTAACTAATTACGATACG. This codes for CSLGLTNYDT. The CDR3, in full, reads CSLGLTNYDTQYF.

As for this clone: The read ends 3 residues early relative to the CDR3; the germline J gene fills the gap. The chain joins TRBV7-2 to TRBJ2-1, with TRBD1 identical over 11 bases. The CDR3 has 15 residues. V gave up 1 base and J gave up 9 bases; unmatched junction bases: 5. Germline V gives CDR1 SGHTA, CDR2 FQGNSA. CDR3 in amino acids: CASSLVGGQGVEQFF. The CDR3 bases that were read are TGTGCCAGCAGCTTAGTTGGGGGACAGGGGGTTGAG.